The 10 T cell receptor beta chains below all came from one sample that was sequenced in a study of T cell changes during pregnancy in multiple sclerosis. Sequencing used immunoSEQ multiplex PCR; TCRdb keeps in-frame clones, though not all of them. The sample records some 40,000 clones, about 88% being singletons. Source: CD4+ T cells from peripheral blood mononuclear cells, taken in the first trimester of pregnancy. These receptors all stem from a female donor with multiple sclerosis, enrolled in a pregnancy study.

This clone occurred once. This rearrangement joins TRBV7-2 to TRBJ1-2; TRBD1 matches 8 bases. Per germline, CDR1 SGHTA and CDR2 FQGNSA. With V trimmed by 5 bases and J by 5 bases, 7 bases remained unmatched. CDR3 length: 14 amino acids. CDR3 nucleotides: TGTGCCAGCAGCCCATCGACAGGGGAATATGGCTACACCTTC. It specifies CASSPSTGEYGYTF.

The V and J genes are TRBV6-5 and TRBJ2-7; 8 bases are shared with TRBD2. The CDR3 extends over 13 amino acids. V shed 4 bases, J shed 6 bases, and the junction held 5 bases outside the gene matches. CDR1 MNHEY and CDR2 SVGAGI come from the germline V gene. The CDR3 sequence: CASSLASGSEQYF. The CDR3 nucleotides read TGTGCCAGCAGTTTAGCTAGCGGGTCCGAGCAGTACTTC.

The V and J genes are TRBV4-3 and TRBJ2-7, with 9 bases aligning to TRBD1. The CDR3 is 17 amino acids. The germline V gene has CDR1 LGHNA and CDR2 YSLEER. After removal of 1 base from V and 0 bases from J, the junction contained 7 bases not matched to a gene. The CDR3 spells CASSQAAPGQGSYEQYF. The CDR3 region has the DNA TGCGCCAGCAGCCAAGCTGCCCCGGGACAGGGCTCCTACGAGCAGTACTTC.

The chain joins TRBV18 to TRBJ2-7; 7 positions match TRBD1. There are 13 residues in the CDR3. J gave up 5 bases and V 5 bases, and 6 bases lay outside the gene matches. Looked up from germline, CDR1 is KGHSH and CDR2 is LQKENI. The CDR3 DNA reads as TGTGCCAGCTCAGCGACAGGGTCCCACGAGCAGTACTTC. It yields the protein CASSATGSHEQYF.

This clone showed up just a few times. The genes are TRBV6-5 and TRBJ1-3; D is undetermined. CDR3 length: 14 residues. Trimming removed 6 bases from V and 4 bases from J, with 13 bases in between. CDR1 MNHEY and CDR2 SVGAGI come from the germline V gene. The CDR3 sequence is CASRPSGGGNTIYF. In nucleotides, the CDR3 is TGTGCCAGCAGGCCATCGGGTGGAGGAAACACCATATATTTT.

The chain has TRBV11-3 and TRBJ2-1, with 8 bases aligning to TRBD2. Germline V gene data show CDR1 as SGHNT and CDR2 as YENEEA. This CDR3 is 18 amino acids long. The junction had 16 bases not matched to a gene; V was cut back by 0 bases and J by 9 bases. CDR3 nucleotide sequence: TGTGCCAGCAGCTTAGATCAGAGCGGGAGTTCTCGTCTCGGTGAGCAGTTCTTC. It is translated as CASSLDQSGSSRLGEQFF.

The V gene is TRBV27, the J gene TRBJ1-5, with 8 bases aligning to TRBD1. CDR1 and CDR2 (germline): MNHEY, SMNVEV (reference sequence). Trimming removed 2 bases from V and 6 bases from J; junction bases left unmatched: 6. CDR3 size: 15 residues. Written as DNA, the CDR3 is TGTGCCAGCAGTTTACAGGGGGCATTGCGTCAGCCCCAGCATTTT. Amino acid sequence: CASSLQGALRQPQHF.

This sequence joins TRBV6-5 and TRBJ2-2; possible D gene TRBD1, 6 bases. V gave up 0 bases and J gave up 7 bases, with 15 bases separating them. Germline CDR1 MNHEY, CDR2 SVGAGI. The CDR3 totals 16 residues. The CDR3 region has the DNA TGTGCCAGCAGTTACTCGGCAGGGGCGATTGTCGGGGAGCTGTTTTTT. It codes for CASSYSAGAIVGELFF.

The V gene is TRBV6-1, the J gene TRBJ2-1; 7 nucleotides match TRBD2. CDR3 size: 15 residues. Germline V gene data show CDR1 as MNHNS and CDR2 as SASEGT. The ends lost 2 bases at V and 7 bases at J; junction bases unmatched: 8. CDR3 in DNA: TGTGCCAGCAGTGAACTGGCGGGAGTGGGGAATGAGCAGTTCTTC. It is translated as CASSELAGVGNEQFF.

The CDR3 DNA follows: TGTGCCAGTAGCAAGACAGGGGGCCCCCTAGGCTATGGCTACACCTTC. The encoded protein is CASSKTGGPLGYGYTF. The V gene is TRBV19, the J gene TRBJ1-2; 10 bases line up with TRBD1. CDR1 is LNHDA, CDR2 SQIVND, per germline (reference sequence). Trimming took 6 bases from V and 4 from J; bases not matched to a gene: 11. This CDR3 has 16 amino acids.